The 23 T cell receptor beta chains in this list originate from one sample, sequenced in a study of OX40 agonist ivuxolimab in advanced cancers. The assay was immunoSEQ multiplex PCR, and TCRdb's table has in-frame clones only and misses some. The sample has more than 45,000 clones; about 88% are singletons. Sequencing was performed on CD4+ or CD8+ T cells sorted from blood, taken in a trial of the OX40 agonist ivuxolimab. These receptors came from an adult with an advanced solid tumor such as melanoma, head and neck, liver or kidney cancer.

This chain connects TRBV6-4 to TRBJ2-1; D perhaps matches TRBD2 (6 bases). V gave up 3 bases and J gave up 4 bases, with 19 bases separating them. In germline, CDR1 is MRHNA, CDR2 SNTAGT. The CDR3 consists of 17 residues. The DNA of the CDR3 is TGTGCCAGCAGTGATTCCCTACGGGGGTTCTTTTACAATGAGCAGTTCTTC. Its translation is CASSDSLRGFFYNEQFF.

The chain combines TRBV29-1 with TRBJ2-7; 9 nucleotides align to TRBD2. Germline lookup yields CDR1 SQVTM and CDR2 ANQGSEA. J gave up 5 bases and V 5 bases, and 4 bases lay outside the gene matches. The CDR3 is 12 amino acids. Here the CDR3 reads CSVLAGVDEQYF. The CDR3 nucleotides are TGCAGCGTTTTAGCGGGAGTTGACGAGCAGTACTTC.

V and J are TRBV10-3 and TRBJ2-5; TRBD2 matches at 9 bases. From germline, CDR1 is ENHRY and CDR2 SYGVKD. Trimming cost V 5 bases and J 5 bases; bases outside gene matches: 3. CDR3 length equals 13 residues. The CDR3 nucleotides read TGTGCCATCAGTTTAGCGGGAGTGGAGACCCAGTACTTC. Protein sequence: CAISLAGVETQYF.

V is TRBV4-2 and J is TRBJ2-5; possibly TRBD1 or TRBD2 for D (5 bases each). The CDR3 is made up of 18 amino acids. Germline assignment: CDR1 LGHNA and CDR2 YNFKEQ. The V and J ends lost 2 bases and 2 bases respectively, with 21 bases between them. CDR3 sequence reads: CASSQNRLKISVQETQYF. The CDR3 bases are TGTGCCAGCAGCCAAAACAGGTTAAAAATTAGCGTTCAAGAGACCCAGTACTTC.

The chain recombines TRBV28 with TRBJ2-3, with no clear D. Germline V gene data show CDR1 as MDHEN and CDR2 as SYDVKM. The CDR3 length is 11 residues. The ends were cut back, 7 bases at V and 7 bases at J, with 9 bases in the middle. The CDR3 coding sequence is TGTGCCAGCACGGGCATATATACGCAGTATTTT. It encodes CASTGIYTQYF.

This clone was seen a handful of times. The CDR3 spells CASSSGFRDTEAFF. In DNA form, the CDR3 reads TGCGCCAGCAGCTCAGGGTTTCGAGACACTGAAGCTTTCTTT. The chain is built from TRBV5-1 and TRBJ1-1, with D perhaps TRBD1 (5 bases). This CDR3 spans 14 amino acids. Trimming stripped 3 bases from V and 3 bases from J, with 12 bases between. Germline V gives CDR1 SGHRS, CDR2 YFSETQ.

This clone was counted once. The chain is built from TRBV6-5 and TRBJ1-1, with TRBD1 matching over 10 bases. Germline-derived CDR1 and CDR2 are MNHEY and SVGAGI. This CDR3 has 16 amino acids. V dropped 2 bases and J dropped 5; count of bases not matched to a gene: 8. The CDR3 loop reads CASSYDSGTGATEAFF. The CDR3 bases are TGTGCCAGCAGTTACGACTCCGGGACAGGGGCGACTGAAGCTTTCTTT.

This clone has just one count. A junction boundary mismatches the germline segment, possibly from a read error. Within the sample, other DNA sequences also encode this same CDR3. V gene TRBV10-1 combines with J gene TRBJ2-7; the D gene is possibly TRBD1 (5 bases). Germline V gene lookup returns CDR1 WNHNN and CDR2 SYGVQD (reference sequence). The CDR3 totals 12 residues. The CDR3 loop is CASSEQGYEQYF. CDR3 sequence (DNA): TGCGCCAGCAGTGAGCAGGGCTACGAGCAGTATTTC.

The rearrangement links TRBV2 to TRBJ2-1; tentative D call: TRBD2 (6 bases). The CDR3 spans 14 residues. V lost 6 bases and J 8 bases, leaving 17 bases between the germline ends. Germline values: CDR1 SNHLY, CDR2 FYNNEI. CDR3 residues: CASRAGTSLHEQFF. The CDR3 nucleotides are TGTGCCAGCAGGGCCGGGACTTCCCTCCATGAGCAGTTCTTC.

This clone has just one count. V usage is TRBV28 and J usage is TRBJ1-5, with D possibly being TRBD1 (6 bases). The V gene lost 1 base and the J gene lost 2 bases, with 12 bases spanning the gap. Germline loops: CDR1 MDHEN, CDR2 SYDVKM. The CDR3 totals 16 residues. The DNA of the CDR3 is TGTGCCAGCAGTTTATTCTCAGGGGAGGGCAATCAGCCCCAGCATTTT. Translation: CASSLFSGEGNQPQHF.

This sequence joins TRBV11-3 and TRBJ2-7; TRBD1 matches 10 bases. This CDR3 has 15 residues. V lost 5 bases, J lost 4 bases, and 8 bases stayed unmatched. Germline V gives CDR1 SGHNT, CDR2 YENEEA. The CDR3: CASSLKTGGGYEQYF. DNA of the CDR3: TGTGCCAGCAGCCTTAAGACAGGGGGCGGATACGAGCAGTACTTC. Looking up the rest from reference TRBV11-3 and TRBJ2-7 gives the full variable domain: EAGVVQSPRYKIIEKKQPVAFWCNPISGHNTLYWYLQNLGQGPELLIRYENEEAVDDSQLPKDRFSAERLKGVDSTLKIQPAELGDSAVYLCASSLKTGGGYEQYFGPGTRLTVT.

As to this clone: Relative to the germline gene, one junction end is altered; a read error may explain this. The chain uses TRBV7-7 and TRBJ1-4; D ambiguous. This CDR3 is 13 amino acids long. Germline loops: CDR1 SSHAT, CDR2 FNYEAQ (reference sequence). The CDR3 sequence is CASSRGRYEKLFF. CDR3 DNA sequence: TGTGCTAGCAGCCGAGGACGGTATGAAAAACTGTTTTTT.

The rearrangement joins TRBV11-2 to TRBJ2-1; D may be TRBD2 (6 bases). From germline, CDR1 is SGHAT and CDR2 FQNNGV. V dropped 5 bases and J dropped 1 base, with 12 bases sitting between them. The CDR3 spans 15 residues. This chain's CDR3 is CASSLGTQSYNEQFF. CDR3 nucleotide sequence: TGTGCCAGCAGCCTCGGGACTCAGTCCTACAATGAGCAGTTCTTC.

J is TRBJ2-7 and V is TRBV5-1; possibly TRBD1 or TRBD2 for D (5 bases each). The length of the CDR3 is 13 residues. CDR1 and CDR2 (germline): SGHRS, YFSETQ. The V gene lost 3 bases and the J gene lost 2 bases, with 9 bases spanning the gap. DNA for the CDR3: TGCGCCAGCAGCTGGGACCCGGCCTACGAGCAGTACTTC. Amino acid sequence: CASSWDPAYEQYF.

The chain has TRBV7-8 and TRBJ2-1; no firm D call. Trimming took 5 bases from V and 1 from J, leaving 15 bases between them. From germline, CDR1 is SGHVS and CDR2 FQNEAQ. The CDR3 sequence is 16 residues long. The CDR3 sequence is CASSPAAGGSYNEQFF. In nucleotides, the CDR3 is TGTGCCAGCAGCCCCGCGGCCGGTGGGTCCTACAATGAGCAGTTCTTC.

This rearrangement joins TRBV2 to TRBJ1-1; no reliable D call. Germline V lookup: CDR1 SNHLY, CDR2 FYNNEI. The V and J ends lost 2 bases and 1 base respectively, with 8 bases between them. The CDR3 loop spans 14 amino acids. CDR3 sequence reads: CASSESHGNTEAFF. DNA for the CDR3: TGTGCCAGCAGTGAATCGCACGGGAACACTGAAGCTTTCTTT. Using reference TRBV2 and TRBJ1-1 for the parts outside the CDR3, the full variable domain is EPEVTQTPSHQVTQMGQEVILRCVPISNHLYFYWYRQILGQKVEFLVSFYNNEISEKSEIFDDQFSVERPDGSNFTLKIRSTKLEDSAMYFCASSESHGNTEAFFGQGTRLTVV.

The chain uses TRBV2 and TRBJ2-7; D not certain. CDR1 and CDR2 (germline): SNHLY, FYNNEI. Between the trimmed V and J ends, which lost 9 bases and 0 bases, there was a span of 15 bases. The CDR3 consists of 14 residues. CDR3 sequence (DNA): TGTGCCAGGGAGCGCAACCCCGACTCCTACGAGCAGTACTTC. Its protein product is CARERNPDSYEQYF.

This clone was picked up one time. The V gene is TRBV4-1, the J gene TRBJ2-5; D is ambiguous. The CDR3 runs 15 residues. Germline CDR1 and CDR2: MGHRA and YSYEKL. Trimming removed 3 bases from V and 5 bases from J, with 16 bases in between. This CDR3 is CASSQRMIGYETQYF. The CDR3 DNA sequence: TGCGCCAGCAGCCAGAGGATGATAGGGTATGAGACCCAGTACTTC.

This chain uses TRBV10-1 with TRBJ2-1; either TRBD1 or TRBD2 may supply D (5 bases each). CDR1 and CDR2 (germline): WNHNN, SYGVQD (reference sequence). This CDR3 region has 13 residues. With 10 bases removed from V and 9 bases from J, the gap between germline ends came to 19 bases. The CDR3 here is CATQRGPRSEQFF. For the CDR3, the DNA is TGCGCCACCCAACGGGGACCAAGGTCTGAGCAGTTCTTC.

The DNA for the CDR3 is TGCGCCAGCAGCTCCGATCAGGGCTACGAGCAGTACTTC. The encoded protein is CASSSDQGYEQYF. The chain employs TRBV5-1 and TRBJ2-7; TRBD1 is a possible D gene (5 bases). Trimming stripped 3 bases from V and 3 bases from J, with 10 bases between. Looked up from germline, CDR1 is SGHRS and CDR2 is YFSETQ. CDR3 size: 13 residues.

The chain is built from TRBV6-5 and TRBJ1-1; D unresolved. In germline, CDR1 is MNHEY, CDR2 SVGAGI. V dropped 7 bases and J dropped 3 bases, with 9 bases sitting between them. The CDR3 has 12 amino acids. CDR3: CASTRSHTEAFF. The CDR3 coding sequence is TGTGCCAGCACCCGCAGCCACACTGAAGCTTTCTTT.

This chain uses TRBV2 with TRBJ2-7, with no clear D. Germline CDR1 and CDR2: SNHLY and FYNNEI. The CDR3 runs 13 residues. V gave up 4 bases and J gave up 3 bases, with 10 bases separating them. CDR3 DNA: TGTGCCAGCAGTGGAGACACCCTCTACGAGCAGTACTTC. Translating it yields CASSGDTLYEQYF.

The V gene is TRBV5-1, the J gene TRBJ2-2, with D perhaps matching TRBD1 (6 bases). V was shortened by 0 bases and J by 6 bases, with 12 bases between the two germline ends. The CDR3 has 15 residues. CDR1 is SGHRS, CDR2 YFSETQ, per germline. The CDR3 here is CASSLEGHRAGELFF. CDR3 DNA sequence: TGCGCCAGCAGCTTGGAGGGACACAGGGCCGGGGAGCTGTTTTTT.